Listed here are 9 T cell receptor beta chains from one sample, sequenced in a study of CDR3 diversity in severe acne. TCRdb re-analysed the PCR reads in MiXCR, keeping a single row per CDR3 protein. This table holds approximately 90,000 distinct CDR3 sequences, about 49% found once. The sample comprised blood. These receptors were obtained from a male donor with severe acne vulgaris.

Concerning this clonotype itself: This may stem from a read error, because a much larger clone lies one nucleotide away. A read error is likely, as this CDR3 ends without the conserved phenylalanine or tryptophan. The chain recombines TRBV19 with TRBJ1-5; 7 nucleotides match TRBD1. With 3 bases clipped from V and 4 bases from J, the junction kept 3 bases outside the gene matches. Germline V gene data show CDR1 as LNHDA and CDR2 as SQIVND (reference sequence). This CDR3 spans 14 amino acids. DNA of the CDR3: TGTGCCAGTAGTATGCAACAGGGGAATCAGCCCCAGCATTAT. The encoded protein is CASSMQQGNQPQHY.

The chain employs TRBV20-1 and TRBJ2-7, with TRBD2 matching 10 bases. Trimming cost V 4 bases and J 7 bases; bases outside gene matches: 10. Germline V gives CDR1 DFQATT, CDR2 SNEGSKA (reference sequence). The CDR3 is 14 residues long. CDR3 protein: CSATTASGSEEQYF. The CDR3, as DNA: TGCAGTGCTACAACCGCTAGCGGGAGTGAAGAGCAGTACTTC.

The chain recombines TRBV7-2 with TRBJ2-5; no definite D call. The CDR3 totals 14 residues. From germline, CDR1 is SGHTA and CDR2 FQGNSA. V lost 4 bases and J lost 5, with 14 bases in between. CDR3 region: CASSYTKGAETQYF. The CDR3 region has the DNA TGTGCCAGCAGCTACACCAAGGGCGCGGAGACCCAGTACTTC.

This sequence joins TRBV20-1 and TRBJ2-5; D perhaps matches TRBD2 (6 bases). This CDR3 spans 14 amino acids. Germline V gives CDR1 DFQATT, CDR2 SNEGSKA (reference sequence). Trimming removed 2 bases at V and 2 bases at J, with 12 bases between. CDR3 coding DNA: TGCAGTGCTAGAAGGCGGGACGTACAAGAGACCCAGTACTTC. This codes for CSARRRDVQETQYF.

This clonotype has a count of ten or more. This rearrangement joins TRBV7-2 to TRBJ2-1, with D perhaps matching TRBD1 (6 bases). The length of the CDR3 is 15 residues. Deletions cut 1 base from V and 4 bases from J, with 11 bases between. Germline V gives CDR1 SGHTA, CDR2 FQGNSA. CDR3 sequence (DNA): TGTGCCAGCAGCTTAGACGGGACACTTTACAATGAGCAGTTCTTC. It is translated as CASSLDGTLYNEQFF.

The chain links TRBV19 to TRBJ1-1; unclear D gene. The V end lost 5 bases, the J end lost 1 base, and 8 bases lay between the germline ends. CDR3 length equals 13 residues. Germline loops: CDR1 LNHDA, CDR2 SQIVND (reference sequence). The CDR3 sequence: CASSSKRNTEAFF. In nucleotides, the CDR3 is TGTGCCAGTAGTTCTAAACGGAACACTGAAGCTTTCTTT. The complete variable domain, with remaining parts taken from reference TRBV19 and TRBJ1-1, reads DGGITQSPKYLFRKEGQNVTLSCEQNLNHDAMYWYRQDPGQGLRLIYYSQIVNDFQKGDIAEGYSVSREKKESFPLTVTSAQKNPTAFYLCASSSKRNTEAFFGQGTRLTVV.

This chain uses TRBV13 with TRBJ2-1, with D unresolved. The V end lost 1 base, the J end lost 0 bases, and 10 bases lay between the germline ends. Germline loops: CDR1 PRHDT, CDR2 FYEKMQ (reference sequence). The CDR3 has 16 residues. CDR3 residues: CASSLAVFSSYNEQFF. CDR3 sequence (DNA): TGTGCCAGCAGCTTAGCTGTTTTTAGCTCCTACAATGAGCAGTTCTTC.

This clonotype was seen once. The chain is built from TRBV10-3 and TRBJ1-2; D might be TRBD1 (5 bases). V was cut by 6 bases and J by 3 bases, with 14 bases left in between. The CDR3 loop spans 14 amino acids. Germline CDR1 is ENHRY and CDR2 is SYGVKD. This chain's CDR3 is CAISRRGEDYGYTF. The CDR3 DNA is TGTGCCATCAGCCGGAGAGGGGAGGACTATGGCTACACCTTC.

This clonotype has ten or more counts. The rearrangement uses TRBV20-1 and TRBJ2-7; D possibly corresponds to TRBD1 (5 bases). The V gene's germline CDR1 is DFQATT and CDR2 SNEGSKA (reference sequence). The V end lost 3 bases, the J end lost 4 bases, and 13 bases lay between the germline ends. The CDR3 sequence is 13 residues long. The CDR3 loop is CSARDTRGYEQYF. The CDR3, as DNA: TGCAGTGCTAGGGACACCAGAGGTTACGAGCAGTACTTC.